A selection of T cell receptor beta chains follows, all from one sample in a study of CD8+ T cells in alopecia areata. Clones were read by immunoSEQ multiplex PCR, and TCRdb kept only the in-frame ones, dropping some. This repertoire shows about 200,000 clones, about 61% found once; its top ten account for nearly 5%. Specimen: CD8+ T cells sorted from blood. The receptors here all came from a human donor in good health. Both conserved end residues are part of each CDR3. D genes are given only for firm matches. Clone size is given for some rows only: seen once, a few or many times, or a class if the clone is expanded.

TRBJ2-5 TRBV7-9 - - TGTGCCAGCAGCCCGAGCCACCAAGAGACCCAGTACTTC CASSPSHQETQYF
TRBJ2-1 TRBV4-1 - once TGCGCCAGCAGCCTCGAGGGGCTGCGTGAGCAGTTCTTC CASSLEGLREQFF
TRBJ1-6 TRBV27 - few TGTGCCAGCAGTTTCCGCTCCTATAATTCACCCCTCCACTTT CASSFRSYNSPLHF
TRBJ1-2 TRBV2 - - TGTGCCGGATCCAAGCCTGACTACACCTTC CAGSKPDYTF
TRBJ2-1 TRBV2 TRBD1 few TGTGCCAGCAGTTACACACAGGGGAGCTCCTACAATGAGCAGTTCTTC CASSYTQGSSYNEQFF
TRBJ1-4 TRBV4-1 - - TGCGCCAGCACCTCAGAACAGTTCACTAATGAAAAACTGTTTTTT CASTSEQFTNEKLFF
TRBJ2-5 TRBV29-1 - few TGCAGCGTCCGGGGCTACGAAGAGACCCAGTACTTC CSVRGYEETQYF
TRBJ2-2 TRBV30 - - TGTGCCTGGGGGCTCGGGACCGGGGAGCTGTTTTTT CAWGLGTGELFF
TRBJ1-5 TRBV5-6 - - TGTGCCAGCAGCCCTGGGTCTAGTGGCAATCAGCCCCAGCATTTT CASSPGSSGNQPQHF
TRBJ1-2 TRBV5-6 - - TGTGCCAGCAGCTCCCGATCCTATGGCTACACCTTC CASSSRSYGYTF
TRBJ2-7 TRBV29-1 TRBD1 once TGCAGCGTGGCGGGACAGGGAACTCTGTACGAGCAGTACTTC CSVAGQGTLYEQYF
TRBJ2-3 TRBV7-2 - few TGTGCCAGCAGCTTATTCGGCGGTGGGACCGATACGCAGTATTTT CASSLFGGGTDTQYF
TRBJ2-7 TRBV29-1 - few TGCAGCGCCTCAGACAGGTTAGACGAGCAGTACTTC CSASDRLDEQYF
TRBJ2-7 TRBV4-1 - - TGCGCCAGCAGCCAATGGCAAGTTGGGTACGAGCAGTACTTC CASSQWQVGYEQYF
TRBJ1-1 TRBV27 TRBD1 - TGTGCCAGCAGGGACTCCGGTGCAAAGGGGGCAGCTTTCTTT CASRDSGAKGAAFF
TRBJ1-2 TRBV29-1 - - TGCAGCGTGGATTCGGGCCCTGAAGCTAACTATGGCTACACCTTC CSVDSGPEANYGYTF
TRBJ2-7 TRBV7-9 - few TGTGCCAGCAGCACGATACCTACAGGGCCTCACGAGCAGTACTTC CASSTIPTGPHEQYF
TRBJ2-3 TRBV4-1 - - TGCGCCAGCAGCCAAGATGACAGCAGCACAGATACGCAGTATTTT CASSQDDSSTDTQYF
TRBJ2-5 TRBV7-9 - few TGTGCCAGCAGCGGAGACAGGGAGGGCGGAGAGACCCAGTACTTC CASSGDREGGETQYF
TRBJ2-6 TRBV5-6 - few TGTGCCAGCAGCCCAGGCGGTCAGGGGTCTGGGGCCAACGTCCTGACTTTC CASSPGGQGSGANVLTF
TRBJ2-2 TRBV5-4 - - TGTGCCAGCAGCTACAGCACCGGGGAGCTGTTTTTT CASSYSTGELFF
TRBJ2-7 TRBV13 TRBD1 - TGTGCCAGCAGCTCCCTGACCGACAGGGAGTACGAGCAGTACTTC CASSSLTDREYEQYF
TRBJ2-5 TRBV5-1 - - TGCGCCAGCACCGCGACTGGAGAGACCCAGTACTTC CASTATGETQYF
TRBJ1-1 TRBV29-1 - few TGCAGCGTTGAAGACGCCCCTGAAGCTTTCTTT CSVEDAPEAFF
TRBJ2-7 TRBV11-2 - - TGTGCCAGCAGCCCGCGGGACAGCAGCTCCTACGAGCAGTACTTC CASSPRDSSSYEQYF
TRBJ2-5 TRBV5-1 TRBD2 - TGCGCCAGCAGCTTGGCTAGCGGGGTAGTGGAGACCCAGTACTTC CASSLASGVVETQYF
TRBJ1-2 TRBV29-1 - - TGCAGCGTTGTATCAGACTACTATGGCTACACCTTC CSVVSDYYGYTF
TRBJ1-5 TRBV4-1 - few TGCGCCAGCAGCCAATCAAGGCTGGGGCAGCCCCAGCATTTT CASSQSRLGQPQHF
TRBJ2-7 TRBV7-2 - - TGTGCCAGCAGCTTAATAGCGAGCTCCTACGAGCAGTACTTC CASSLIASSYEQYF
TRBJ1-5 TRBV27 - - TGTGCCAGCAGTTTATCAGTAAATCAGCCCCAGCATTTT CASSLSVNQPQHF
TRBJ1-2 TRBV27 - - TGTGCCAGCAGTTTTGGCAGTCGATACGGCTACACCTTC CASSFGSRYGYTF
TRBJ2-3 TRBV19 - - TGTGCCAGTAGTCGCACCCGACAGATCACAGATACGCAGTATTTT CASSRTRQITDTQYF
TRBJ1-2 TRBV10-1 TRBD1 - TGCGCCAGCTCCGACAGGGGGTCGTATGGCTACACCTTC CASSDRGSYGYTF
TRBJ2-7 TRBV7-9 TRBD1 few TGTGCCAGCAGCTTAGTACAGGGGTACCACGAGCAGTACTTC CASSLVQGYHEQYF
TRBJ1-2 TRBV6-5 TRBD1 - TGTGCCAGCAGTTCCTCCGGGACAGGGGGAAGTGGCTACACCTTC CASSSSGTGGSGYTF
TRBJ2-2 TRBV11-1 - few TGTGCCAGCAGCTTCGGAGGGGGCTACACCGGGGAGCTGTTTTTT CASSFGGGYTGELFF
TRBJ2-7 TRBV29-1 - - TGCGCCGGACAGATAAGCTCCTACGAGCAGTACTTC CAGQISSYEQYF
TRBJ1-5 TRBV11-2 - few - CASSLDFGQGARF
TRBJ2-2 TRBV27 - - TGTGCCAGCAGTTTAATAGGGAGAAACACCGGGGAGCTGTTTTTT CASSLIGRNTGELFF
TRBJ1-5 TRBV11-2 - once TGTGCCAGCAGCTTAGGGGTAAATAGCAATCAGCCCCAGCATTTT CASSLGVNSNQPQHF